Many counts were recorded for the clone carrying this TCR beta chain. The CDR3 totals 14 residues. The germline V gene encodes CDR1 SGHAT and CDR2 FQNNGV. Trimming removed 0 bases from V and 3 bases from J, with 9 bases in between. This record comes from a study of T cells in Graves' hyperthyroidism and ophthalmopathy. Fresh 10 ml peripheral blood yielded PBMCs. The TCR beta CDR3 regions underwent amplification using RNA transcripts as the source. The HTBI primer set was used in a first-round RT-PCR of the TCR CDR3. TCRdb re-derived calls from the multiplex PCR reads in MiXCR, one entry per CDR3 protein. The data show about 620,000 distinct CDR3 sequences, around 15% seen once.

The sequenced material came from blood. The receptor comes from a woman in her thirties with Graves' hyperthyroidism. The chain joins TRBV11-2 to TRBJ2-7; D gene unclear. The CDR3 DNA reads as TGTGCCAGCAGCTTAGACACCGTTAACTACGAGCAGTACTTC. Amino acid sequence: CASSLDTVNYEQYF.